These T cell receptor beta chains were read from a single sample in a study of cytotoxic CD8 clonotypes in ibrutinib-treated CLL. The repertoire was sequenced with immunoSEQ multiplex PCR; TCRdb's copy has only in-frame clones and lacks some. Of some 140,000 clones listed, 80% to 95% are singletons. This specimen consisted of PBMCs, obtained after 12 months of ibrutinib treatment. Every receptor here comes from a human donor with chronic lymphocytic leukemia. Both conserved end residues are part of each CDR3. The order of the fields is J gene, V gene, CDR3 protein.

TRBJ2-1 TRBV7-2 CASSLGSGGLGAEQFF
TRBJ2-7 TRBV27 CASSLSKIYEQYF
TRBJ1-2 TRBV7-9 CASSPYSRRGYTF
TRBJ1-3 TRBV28 CASSLPLTNRGSGNTIYF
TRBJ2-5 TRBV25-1 CASSEPNGGETQYF
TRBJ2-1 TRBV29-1 CSLGRGQRGEQFF
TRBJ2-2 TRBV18 CASSSDRTNTGELFF
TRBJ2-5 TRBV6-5 CASSPNHQETQYF
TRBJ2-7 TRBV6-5 CASRHRDSRDEQYF
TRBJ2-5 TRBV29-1 CSVIAGAETQYF
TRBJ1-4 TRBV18 CASSPPDRGRSFF
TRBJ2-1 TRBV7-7 CASSLRGEMSEQFF
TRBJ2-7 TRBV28 CASSLTGEPYEQYF
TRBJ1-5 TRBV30 CAWSKGQGAVIGNQPQHF
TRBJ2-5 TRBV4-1 CASSQDGTAKETQYF
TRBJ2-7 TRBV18 CASSELAYEQYF
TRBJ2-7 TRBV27 CASSPIGTSGSMNEQYF
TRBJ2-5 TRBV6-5 CASSPHGGFLETQYF
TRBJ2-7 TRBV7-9 CASSLTDTPVHEQYF
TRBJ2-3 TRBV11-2 CASSPGTSASTDTQYF
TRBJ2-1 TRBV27 CASSPGLAGYEQFF
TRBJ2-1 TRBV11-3 CASSSGLAYNEQFF
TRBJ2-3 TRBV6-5 CASSSSRTDTQYF
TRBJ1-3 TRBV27 CASSPQSGTESSGNTIYF
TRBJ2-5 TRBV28 CASSLLSQGETQYF